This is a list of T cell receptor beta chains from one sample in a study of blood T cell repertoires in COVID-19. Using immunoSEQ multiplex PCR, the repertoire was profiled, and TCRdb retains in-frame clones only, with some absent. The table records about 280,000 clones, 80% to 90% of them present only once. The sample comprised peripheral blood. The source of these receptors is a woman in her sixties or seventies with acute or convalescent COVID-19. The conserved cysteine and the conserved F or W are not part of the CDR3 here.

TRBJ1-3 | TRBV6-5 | ASSSGFSGNTIY
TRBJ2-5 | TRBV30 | AWRGLAGGRTQY
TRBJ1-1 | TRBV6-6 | ASSRQGSTEAF
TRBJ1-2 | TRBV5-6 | ASSLRGGYGYT
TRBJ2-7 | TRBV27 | ASSSALLREQY
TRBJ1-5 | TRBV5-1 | ASSPSTGTNQPQH
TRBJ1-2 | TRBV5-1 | ASSPSTGYGYT
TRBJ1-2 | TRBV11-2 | ASSSLKFAPHGYT
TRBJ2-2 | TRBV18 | ASSPALRTNTGELF
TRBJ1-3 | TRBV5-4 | ASSAGGGSGNTIY
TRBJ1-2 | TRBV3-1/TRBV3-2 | ASSQGGKVSANYGYT
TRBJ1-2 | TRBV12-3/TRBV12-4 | ASSPADRYGYT
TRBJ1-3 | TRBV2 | ASSEQGNTIY
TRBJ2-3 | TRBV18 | ASSPNRGQADTQY
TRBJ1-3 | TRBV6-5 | ASTPGGGQRYTIY
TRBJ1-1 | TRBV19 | ATGTSMNTEAF
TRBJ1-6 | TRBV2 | ASSVTERNSPLH
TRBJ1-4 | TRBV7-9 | ASSLGGGRGSEKLF
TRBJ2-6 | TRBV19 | ASTTGRDGVSSGANVLT
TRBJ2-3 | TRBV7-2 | ASSSPGTDTQY
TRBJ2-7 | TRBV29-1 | SVEGTGGAEQY
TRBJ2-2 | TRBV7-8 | ASSSIRDRGHTGELF
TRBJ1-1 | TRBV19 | ASSISTTGTEAF
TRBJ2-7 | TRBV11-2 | ASSSTSGGPYEQY
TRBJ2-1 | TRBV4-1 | ASSQIGTSRPEQF
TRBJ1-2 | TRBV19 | ASSYEHFNYGYT
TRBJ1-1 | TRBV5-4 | ASRREGTGVDAEAF
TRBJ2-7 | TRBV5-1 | ASSLVSSGVEQY
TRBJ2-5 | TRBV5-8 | ASSLVGRGRREETQY
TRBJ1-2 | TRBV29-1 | SVFQDYGYT
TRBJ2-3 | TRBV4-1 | ASSRQRGRGGGTQY
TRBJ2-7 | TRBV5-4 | ASSRPGEQY
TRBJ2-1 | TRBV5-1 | ASSGTSGGYGEQF
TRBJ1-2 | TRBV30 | AGSPGDYGYT
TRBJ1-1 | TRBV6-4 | ASREGTGRAEAF
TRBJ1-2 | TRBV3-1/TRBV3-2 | ASSLRDTGDYGYT
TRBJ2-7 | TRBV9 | ASSVGWASYEQY
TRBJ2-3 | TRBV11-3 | ASSAGTSGYMDTQY
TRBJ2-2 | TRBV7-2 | ASSFRAGGRRELF
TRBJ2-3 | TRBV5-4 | ASSLASGGATDTQY
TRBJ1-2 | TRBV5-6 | ASSLGHRVGYGYT
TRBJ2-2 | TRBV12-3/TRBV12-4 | ASGGGNTGELF
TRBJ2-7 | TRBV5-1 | ASSLGGLGYEQY
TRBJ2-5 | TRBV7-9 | ASSPRDPSGGETQY
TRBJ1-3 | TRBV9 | ASSDPRWTGGPLPSGNTIY
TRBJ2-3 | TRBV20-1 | SASPRGNTDTQY
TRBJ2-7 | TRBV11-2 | ASSPDRRTYEQY
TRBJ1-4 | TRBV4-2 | ASSQDLTGGNEKLF
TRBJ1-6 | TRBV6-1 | ASSENRVSPLH
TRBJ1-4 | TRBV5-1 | ASRGGEEKLF
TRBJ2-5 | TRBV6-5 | ASGPDMQETQY
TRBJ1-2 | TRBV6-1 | ASSEQGSYGYT
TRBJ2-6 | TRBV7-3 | ASSPPGANVLT
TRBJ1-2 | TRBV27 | ASGGGPSNYGYT
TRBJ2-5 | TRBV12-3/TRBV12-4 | ASSRGEETQY
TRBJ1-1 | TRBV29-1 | SVTRQGSPLAF
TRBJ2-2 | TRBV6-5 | ASSLRGPRLF
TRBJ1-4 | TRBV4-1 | ASSSGTLGEKLF
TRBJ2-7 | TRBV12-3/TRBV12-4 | ASSFDRGYEQY
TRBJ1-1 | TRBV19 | ASRMGLQGLNTEAF